Listed below are T cell receptor beta chains from one sample, sequenced in a study of cytomegalovirus exposure and HLA in healthy donors. This table comes from immunoSEQ multiplex PCR, and its TCRdb copy is limited to in-frame clones, with some not included. The table records 150,000 to 200,000 clones, around 83% of them present only once. The sequencing input was PBMCs. The receptor set was obtained from a woman in her thirties or forties in good health and CMV-seronegative. The CDR3 runs from the conserved cysteine through the conserved F or W. The order of the fields is V gene, D gene, clone size, J gene, CDR3 DNA, CDR3 protein. A D gene is named only where the DNA matches it firmly. Clone size is shown for a subset of rows, as once, few, many or a class of expanded clone.

v_call: TRBV7-2
d_call: .
clone_size: .
j_call: TRBJ1-2
cdr3_nt: TGTGCCAGCAGCTTGGGGTGGGCCCCCTCAAAGGAGGGCTATGGCTACACCTTC
cdr3_aa: CASSLGWAPSKEGYGYTF

v_call: TRBV18
d_call: .
clone_size: few
j_call: TRBJ2-4
cdr3_nt: TGTGCCAGCTCACCACAGAGGGGGGGAGGCATTCAGTACTTC
cdr3_aa: CASSPQRGGGIQYF

v_call: TRBV6-5
d_call: TRBD1
clone_size: .
j_call: TRBJ2-7
cdr3_nt: TGTGCCAGCAGCCAGGACAGGGGAAGCTCCTACGAGCAGTACTTC
cdr3_aa: CASSQDRGSSYEQYF

v_call: TRBV30
d_call: .
clone_size: .
j_call: TRBJ2-7
cdr3_nt: TGTGCCTGGAGTCTAGGGCAGGGAACTGGGTACGAGCAGTACTTC
cdr3_aa: CAWSLGQGTGYEQYF

v_call: TRBV19
d_call: TRBD1
clone_size: .
j_call: TRBJ1-1
cdr3_nt: TGTGCCAGTAGTATTGGGGACAGGGTCCCTGAAGCTTTCTTT
cdr3_aa: CASSIGDRVPEAFF

v_call: TRBV7-2
d_call: .
clone_size: few
j_call: TRBJ1-2
cdr3_nt: TGTGCCAGCAGCTCAGGCCCGACTAACTATGGCTACACCTTC
cdr3_aa: CASSSGPTNYGYTF

v_call: TRBV2
d_call: .
clone_size: .
j_call: TRBJ2-6
cdr3_nt: TGTGCCAGCAGAGTAGGACTGTTGAATCGGGGGGCCAACGTCCTGACTTTC
cdr3_aa: CASRVGLLNRGANVLTF

v_call: TRBV19
d_call: TRBD2
clone_size: .
j_call: TRBJ2-1
cdr3_nt: TGTGCCAGTAGTATAGATGGGTCCGGGGCGGGAGGGAAAACCTACAATGAGCAGTTCTTC
cdr3_aa: CASSIDGSGAGGKTYNEQFF

v_call: TRBV28
d_call: .
clone_size: .
j_call: TRBJ2-1
cdr3_nt: TGTGCCAGCAGTAGCGGATCGACTGTTTCCTACAATGAGCAGTTCTTC
cdr3_aa: CASSSGSTVSYNEQFF

v_call: TRBV28
d_call: TRBD2
clone_size: .
j_call: TRBJ2-1
cdr3_nt: TGTGCCAGCAGCCGAAGGACTAGCCTAACCTACAATGAGCAGTTCTTC
cdr3_aa: CASSRRTSLTYNEQFF

v_call: TRBV15
d_call: .
clone_size: .
j_call: TRBJ2-5
cdr3_nt: TGTGCCACCAGCAGAGATTCGCGGAGGTGGAGCGCACCTGGGGAGACCCAGTACTTC
cdr3_aa: CATSRDSRRWSAPGETQYF